The sample holds a few counts of the clone carrying this T cell receptor (beta chain). Its specificity is unknown. This entry comes from a study of OX40 agonist ivuxolimab in advanced cancers. Here immunoSEQ multiplex PCR was the method, and the copy in TCRdb shows in-frame clones only, minus some. The sample records approximately 70,000 clones, about 84% being singletons. The CDR3 has 15 amino acids. Trimming took 3 bases from V and 8 from J, leaving 16 bases between them. Germline-derived CDR1 and CDR2 are LNHDA and SQIVND (reference sequence). Study-wide results and caveats: Not determined was the antigen specificity of the expanded peripheral T cells.

The sample in question was CD4+ or CD8+ T cells sorted from blood, obtained in a trial of the OX40 agonist ivuxolimab. The TCR originated in an adult with an advanced solid tumor such as melanoma, head and neck, liver or kidney cancer. This rearrangement joins TRBV19 to TRBJ1-4; no reliable D call. The CDR3 protein is CASSIRPGGKEKLFF. The CDR3, as DNA: TGTGCCAGTAGTATTAGACCCGGAGGAAAGGAAAAACTGTTTTTT.